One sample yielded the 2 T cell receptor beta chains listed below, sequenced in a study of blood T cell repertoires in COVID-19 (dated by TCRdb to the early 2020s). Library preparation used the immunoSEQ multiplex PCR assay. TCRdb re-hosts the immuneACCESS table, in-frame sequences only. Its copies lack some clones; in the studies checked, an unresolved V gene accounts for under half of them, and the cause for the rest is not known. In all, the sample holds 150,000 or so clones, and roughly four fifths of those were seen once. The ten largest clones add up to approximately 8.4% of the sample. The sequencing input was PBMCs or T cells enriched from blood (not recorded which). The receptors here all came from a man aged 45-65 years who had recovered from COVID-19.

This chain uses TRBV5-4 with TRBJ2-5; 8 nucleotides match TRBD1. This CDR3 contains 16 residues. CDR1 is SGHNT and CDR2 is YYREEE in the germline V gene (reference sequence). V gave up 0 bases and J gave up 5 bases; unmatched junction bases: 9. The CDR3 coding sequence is TGTGCCAGCAGCTTGGATGGACAGGGCATCTTCGAGACCCAGTACTTC. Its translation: CASSLDGQGIFETQYF.

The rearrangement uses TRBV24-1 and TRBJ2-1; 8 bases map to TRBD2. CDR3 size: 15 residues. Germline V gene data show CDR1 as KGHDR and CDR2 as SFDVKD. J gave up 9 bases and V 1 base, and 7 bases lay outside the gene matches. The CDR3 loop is CATSDLGTSGGEQFF. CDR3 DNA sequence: TGTGCCACCAGTGATTTAGGGACTAGTGGGGGTGAGCAGTTCTTC.